This is a list of T cell receptor beta chains from one sample in a study of OX40 agonist ivuxolimab in advanced cancers. Assay: immunoSEQ multiplex PCR; the TCRdb copy retains only in-frame clones and omits some. The repertoire holds 50,000 to 80,000 clones, with 84% as singletons. The input for sequencing was CD4+ or CD8+ T cells sorted from blood, taken in a trial of the OX40 agonist ivuxolimab. These receptors all come from an adult with an advanced solid tumor such as melanoma, head and neck, liver or kidney cancer. Each CDR3 is given with its conserved first and last residue. Fields, in order: D gene, clone size, J gene, V gene, CDR3 DNA, CDR3 protein. The D gene is left open where the match is weak. Clone size is shown for a subset of rows, as once, few, many or a class of expanded clone.

d_gene: .
abundance: .
j_gene: TRBJ1-2
v_gene: TRBV29-1
CDR3nt: TGCAGCGTTGAGACGGAAAACTATGGCTACACCTTC
CDR3aa: CSVETENYGYTF

d_gene: TRBD2
abundance: .
j_gene: TRBJ2-7
v_gene: TRBV13
CDR3nt: TGTGCCAGCAGCTCAGGGACTAGCGAAACCTACGAGCAGTACTTC
CDR3aa: CASSSGTSETYEQYF

d_gene: TRBD2
abundance: .
j_gene: TRBJ2-1
v_gene: TRBV11-3
CDR3nt: TGTGCCAGCAGCCTCGGGGGGGCCGATAATGAGCAGTTCTTC
CDR3aa: CASSLGGADNEQFF

d_gene: .
abundance: once
j_gene: TRBJ2-1
v_gene: TRBV29-1
CDR3nt: TGCAGCGAGGGCCAGGACAATGAGCAGTTCTTC
CDR3aa: CSEGQDNEQFF

d_gene: TRBD1
abundance: .
j_gene: TRBJ1-2
v_gene: TRBV7-8
CDR3nt: TGTGCCAGCAGCCCGGACAGGGATTTAGATGGCTACACCTTC
CDR3aa: CASSPDRDLDGYTF

d_gene: .
abundance: few
j_gene: TRBJ1-6
v_gene: TRBV7-6
CDR3nt: TGTGCCAGCAGCCCCGGACGGGGAGGTCGGTCACCCCTCCACTTT
CDR3aa: CASSPGRGGRSPLHF

d_gene: TRBD1
abundance: .
j_gene: TRBJ1-1
v_gene: TRBV4-1
CDR3nt: TGCGCCAGCAGCTATCGGGGACAGCTGAACACTGAAGCTTTCTTT
CDR3aa: CASSYRGQLNTEAFF

d_gene: TRBD1
abundance: few
j_gene: TRBJ1-4
v_gene: TRBV7-9
CDR3nt: TGTGCCAGCAGCCCGGGACAGGGAAGGATGGGTGAAAAACTGTTTTTT
CDR3aa: CASSPGQGRMGEKLFF

d_gene: TRBD1
abundance: .
j_gene: TRBJ2-6
v_gene: TRBV11-3
CDR3nt: TGTGCCAGCAGCCCCGGGACAGGAAACTCTGGGGCCAACGTCCTGACTTTC
CDR3aa: CASSPGTGNSGANVLTF

d_gene: TRBD1
abundance: .
j_gene: TRBJ1-2
v_gene: TRBV7-6
CDR3nt: TGTGCCAGCAGCTTAGGGTCTCCCACAGGGGGACAAATTAACTATGGCTACACCTTC
CDR3aa: CASSLGSPTGGQINYGYTF

d_gene: .
abundance: .
j_gene: TRBJ2-1
v_gene: TRBV4-2
CDR3nt: TGTGCCAGCAGCTCGGACAAGACTGTCTACAATGAGCAGTTCTTC
CDR3aa: CASSSDKTVYNEQFF

d_gene: TRBD2
abundance: .
j_gene: TRBJ2-5
v_gene: TRBV7-9
CDR3nt: TGTGCCAGCAGCGAGGGACTAGCGGGAGGGCAAGAGACCCAGTACTTC
CDR3aa: CASSEGLAGGQETQYF

d_gene: .
abundance: .
j_gene: TRBJ2-7
v_gene: TRBV7-9
CDR3nt: TGTGCCAGCAGCTTAGCTGAAGGGAACTCCTACGAGCAGTACTTC
CDR3aa: CASSLAEGNSYEQYF

d_gene: TRBD1
abundance: .
j_gene: TRBJ2-7
v_gene: TRBV28
CDR3nt: TGTGCCAGCAGTCCTTGGGGGACAGGTCTATACGAGCAGTACTTC
CDR3aa: CASSPWGTGLYEQYF

d_gene: TRBD2
abundance: .
j_gene: TRBJ2-3
v_gene: TRBV4-2
CDR3nt: TGTGCCAGCAGCCGAACAGTAGCGGGGGCGGGCACAGATACGCAGTATTTT
CDR3aa: CASSRTVAGAGTDTQYF

d_gene: .
abundance: few
j_gene: TRBJ2-2
v_gene: TRBV7-2
CDR3nt: TGTGCCAGCAGCTTAGCCTCCAGGAACACCGGGGAGCTGTTTTTT
CDR3aa: CASSLASRNTGELFF

d_gene: TRBD1
abundance: .
j_gene: TRBJ1-1
v_gene: TRBV4-3
CDR3nt: TGCGCCAGCAGCCACATAGGAAACAGGGGGTTGAACACTGAAGCTTTCTTT
CDR3aa: CASSHIGNRGLNTEAFF

d_gene: .
abundance: few
j_gene: TRBJ2-1
v_gene: TRBV6-6
CDR3nt: TGTGCCAGCAGTTACACGGGGGCGGGTGAGCAGTTCTTC
CDR3aa: CASSYTGAGEQFF

d_gene: TRBD2
abundance: .
j_gene: TRBJ2-5
v_gene: TRBV5-4
CDR3nt: TGTGCCAGCAGCTTTGGACTAGTACCCCAAGAGACCCAGTACTTC
CDR3aa: CASSFGLVPQETQYF